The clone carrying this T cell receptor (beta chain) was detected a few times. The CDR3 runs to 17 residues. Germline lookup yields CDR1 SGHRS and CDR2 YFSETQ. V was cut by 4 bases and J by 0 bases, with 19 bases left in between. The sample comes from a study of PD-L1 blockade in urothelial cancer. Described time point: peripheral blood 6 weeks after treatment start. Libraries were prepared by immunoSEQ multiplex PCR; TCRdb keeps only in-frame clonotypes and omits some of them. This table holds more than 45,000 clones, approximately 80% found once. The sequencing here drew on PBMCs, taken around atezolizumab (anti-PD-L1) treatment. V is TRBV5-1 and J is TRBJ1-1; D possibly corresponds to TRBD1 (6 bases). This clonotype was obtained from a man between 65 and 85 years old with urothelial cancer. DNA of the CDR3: TGCGCCAGCAGCCAAAAGGGGACATTTACTCTGAACACTGAAGCTTTCTTT. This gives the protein CASSQKGTFTLNTEAFF.